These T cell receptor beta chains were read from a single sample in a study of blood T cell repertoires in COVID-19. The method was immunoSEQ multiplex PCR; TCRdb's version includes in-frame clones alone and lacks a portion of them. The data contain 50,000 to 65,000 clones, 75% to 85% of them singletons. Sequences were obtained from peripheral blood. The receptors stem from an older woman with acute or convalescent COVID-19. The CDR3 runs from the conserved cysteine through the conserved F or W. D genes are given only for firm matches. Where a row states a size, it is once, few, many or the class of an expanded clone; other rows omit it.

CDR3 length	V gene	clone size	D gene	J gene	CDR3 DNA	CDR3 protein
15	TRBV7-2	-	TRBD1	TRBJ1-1	TGTGCCAGCAGCTTCCAGGGGGCTACGGACACTGAAGCTTTCTTT	CASSFQGATDTEAFF
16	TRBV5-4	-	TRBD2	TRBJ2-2	TGTGCCAGCAGCTTGGTGAGCGGGAGCATCACCGGGGAGCTGTTTTTT	CASSLVSGSITGELFF
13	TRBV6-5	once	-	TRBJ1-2	TGTGCCAGCAGGGCGGGAGCCGTCTATGGCTACACCTTC	CASRAGAVYGYTF
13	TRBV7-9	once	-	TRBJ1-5	TGTGCCAGCAGCCGAGGCGGGGGTCAGCCCCAGCATTTT	CASSRGGGQPQHF
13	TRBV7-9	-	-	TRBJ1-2	TGTGCCAGCAGCGGTGGGGGGTCTGATGGCTACACCTTC	CASSGGGSDGYTF
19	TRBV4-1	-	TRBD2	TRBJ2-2	TGCGCCAGCAATCGGGCACCGAGCGGGAGGGCCCAGAACCCCGGGGAGCTGTTTTTT	CASNRAPSGRAQNPGELFF
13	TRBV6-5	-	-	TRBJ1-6	TGTGCCACCCGGAGGACAGATAATTCACCCCTCCACTTT	CATRRTDNSPLHF
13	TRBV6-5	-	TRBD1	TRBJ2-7	TGTGCCATCAAGACAGGGGACGACTACGAGCAGTACTTC	CAIKTGDDYEQYF
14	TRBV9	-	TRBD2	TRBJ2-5	TGTGCCAGCAGCGTAGGGGTAGCGGGAGAGACCCAGTACTTC	CASSVGVAGETQYF
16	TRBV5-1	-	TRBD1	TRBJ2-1	TGCGCCAGCAGATCGGGGACAGGGGGGTCCTACAATGAGCAGTTCTTC	CASRSGTGGSYNEQFF
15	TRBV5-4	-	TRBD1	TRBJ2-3	TGTGCCAGCAGCCGCGGGGACAGGGGCACAGATACGCAGTATTTT	CASSRGDRGTDTQYF
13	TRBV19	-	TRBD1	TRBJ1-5	TGTGCCAGTAGGGACAGGGGCAATCAGCCCCAGCATTTT	CASRDRGNQPQHF
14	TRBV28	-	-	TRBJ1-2	TGTGCCAGCGGTCAGGGGTCCCGCAACGATGGCTACACCTTC	CASGQGSRNDGYTF
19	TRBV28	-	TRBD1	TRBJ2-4	TGTGCCAGCAGTCCACAGAGGCGACAGGGGGTTGTGGCCAAAAACATTCAGTACTTC	CASSPQRRQGVVAKNIQYF
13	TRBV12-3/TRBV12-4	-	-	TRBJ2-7	TGTGCCAGCAGTAAGTCTAACGCGGGAGAGCAGTACTTC	CASSKSNAGEQYF
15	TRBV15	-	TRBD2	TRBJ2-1	TGTGCCACCAGCAGGACTAGCGGGGTTTACAATGAGCAGTTCTTC	CATSRTSGVYNEQFF
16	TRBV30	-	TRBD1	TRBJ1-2	TGTGCCTGGAGCTCGATCCGGACAGGGATCGGCTATGGCTACACCTTC	CAWSSIRTGIGYGYTF
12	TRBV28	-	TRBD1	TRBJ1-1	TGTGCCAGCAGCACGGGACAGGGGCGAGCTTTCTTT	CASSTGQGRAFF
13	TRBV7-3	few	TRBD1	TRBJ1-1	TGTGCCAGCAGCGGGGACAGGAACACTGAAGCTTTCTTT	CASSGDRNTEAFF
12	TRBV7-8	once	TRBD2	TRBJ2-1	TGTGCCAGCAGCCCTAGCGGGAATGAGCAGTTCTTC	CASSPSGNEQFF
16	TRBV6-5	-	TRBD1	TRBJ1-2	TGTGCCAGCAGTTCCGGGACAGGAGGGACAGACTATGGCTACACCTTC	CASSSGTGGTDYGYTF
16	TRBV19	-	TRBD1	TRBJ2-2	TGTGCCAGTAGCGGACAGGGGGCTCCGAACACCGGGGAGCTGTTTTTT	CASSGQGAPNTGELFF
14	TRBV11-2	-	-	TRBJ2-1	TGTGCCAGCAGCTCGCTAGCAACTTACAATGAGCAGTTCTTC	CASSSLATYNEQFF
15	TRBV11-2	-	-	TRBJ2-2	TGTGCCAGCAGGCCCGGTGCGGGCAACACCGGGGAGCTGTTTTTT	CASRPGAGNTGELFF
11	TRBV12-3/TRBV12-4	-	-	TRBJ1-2	TGTGCCAGCAGTTGGGCTTATGGCTACACCTTC	CASSWAYGYTF
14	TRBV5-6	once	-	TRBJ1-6	TGTGCCAGCAGCCTCCGAGGGGGAAATTCACCCCTCCACTTT	CASSLRGGNSPLHF
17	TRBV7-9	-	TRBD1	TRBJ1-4	TGTGCCAGCAGCTATTCAGTCGTGGACAGGGGGGTGGAAAAACTGTTTTTT	CASSYSVVDRGVEKLFF
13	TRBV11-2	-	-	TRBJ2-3	TGTGCCAGCAGCCCTACCCGGGGGGATACGCAGTATTTT	CASSPTRGDTQYF
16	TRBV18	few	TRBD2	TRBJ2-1	TGTGCCAGCTCACCACAGGTAGCGGGCCGATACAATGAGCAGTTCTTC	CASSPQVAGRYNEQFF
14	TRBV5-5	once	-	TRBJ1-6	TGTGCCAGCAGTCGTACAGGAGATCTTTCACCCCTCCACTTT	CASSRTGDLSPLHF
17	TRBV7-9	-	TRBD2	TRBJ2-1	TGTGCCAGCAGCTTCCCCCTAGCGGGAAGCTCCTACAATGAGCAGTTCTTC	CASSFPLAGSSYNEQFF
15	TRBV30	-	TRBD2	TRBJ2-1	TGTGCCTGGAATTATCGAGCGGGGGGGCGTAATGAGCAGTTCTTC	CAWNYRAGGRNEQFF
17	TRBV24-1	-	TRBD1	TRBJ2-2	TGTGCCACCAGTGACGCCGCAGGGACAGGGATCACCGGGGAGCTGTTTTTT	CATSDAAGTGITGELFF
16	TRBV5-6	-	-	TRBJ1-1	TGTGCCAGCAGCTTGTCGAGGGAGGGGATGAACACTGAAGCTTTCTTT	CASSLSREGMNTEAFF
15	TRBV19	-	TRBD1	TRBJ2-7	TGTGCCAGTAGTAGATCCGGGACAGGGGCATACGAGCAGTACTTC	CASSRSGTGAYEQYF
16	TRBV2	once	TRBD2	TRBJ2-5	TGTGCCAGCAGGGCATCGGGGGGGGGCGCAGAAGAGACCCAGTACTTC	CASRASGGGAEETQYF
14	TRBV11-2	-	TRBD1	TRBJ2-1	TGTGCCAGCAGCTTAGGGACAGGGGCCGATGAGCAGTTCTTC	CASSLGTGADEQFF
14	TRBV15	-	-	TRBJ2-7	TGTGCCACCAGCAGAGTTGGACAGTCCTACGAGCAGTACTTC	CATSRVGQSYEQYF
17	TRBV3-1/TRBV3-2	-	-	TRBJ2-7	TGTGCCAGCAGCCAAGACCTCGGACACGCAAGGGCCTACGAGCAGTACTTC	CASSQDLGHARAYEQYF
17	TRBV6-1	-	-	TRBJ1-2	TGTGCCAGCAGTGGAAACAGGGCCCAAGACCTCAACTATGGCTACACCTTC	CASSGNRAQDLNYGYTF
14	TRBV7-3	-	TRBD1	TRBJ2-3	TGTGCCAGCAGCCCCGGACAGGGAACAGATACGCAGTATTTT	CASSPGQGTDTQYF
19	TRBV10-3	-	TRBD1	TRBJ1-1	TGTGCCATCAGTGGCGGGACAGACAAAATAAACTCTATGAACACTGAAGCTTTCTTT	CAISGGTDKINSMNTEAFF
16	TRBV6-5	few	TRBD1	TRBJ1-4	TGTGCCAGCAGTTACTCAGGGACAGTTGGTAATGAAAAACTGTTTTTT	CASSYSGTVGNEKLFF
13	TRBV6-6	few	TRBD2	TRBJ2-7	TGTGCCAGCAGTCCAGCGGGAGGAGACGAGCAGTACTTC	CASSPAGGDEQYF
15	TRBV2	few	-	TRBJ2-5	TGTGCCAGCGATCCCGGGACACCCGTGGGGGAGACCCAGTACTTC	CASDPGTPVGETQYF
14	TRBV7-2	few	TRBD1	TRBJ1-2	TGTGCCAGCAGCGTAACGACAGGGAACTATGGCTACACCTTC	CASSVTTGNYGYTF
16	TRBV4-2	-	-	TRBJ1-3	TGTGCCAGCAGCCAAGATTTCCGTAACTCTGGAAACACCATATATTTT	CASSQDFRNSGNTIYF
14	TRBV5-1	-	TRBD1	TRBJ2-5	TGCGCCAGCAGCTTAACAGGGGGAATAGAGACCCAGTACTTC	CASSLTGGIETQYF
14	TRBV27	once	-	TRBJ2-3	TGTGCCAGCAGTGTGCATGTTGGGGCGGATACGCAGTATTTT	CASSVHVGADTQYF
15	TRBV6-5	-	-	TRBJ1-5	TGTGCCAGCAGGGATAAACAGTTGAGCAATCAGCCCCAGCATTTT	CASRDKQLSNQPQHF
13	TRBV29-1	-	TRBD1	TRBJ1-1	TGCAGCCTGGCTAGGGGGCGGAACACTGAAGCTTTCTTT	CSLARGRNTEAFF